These 19 T cell receptor beta chains share one sample of origin, sequenced in a study of T-cell reconstitution after alpha-beta-depleted transplantation in children. For TCRbeta, the library was prepared with unique molecular identifiers. TCRdb re-analysed the PCR reads in MiXCR, keeping a single row per CDR3 protein. In the table there are around 190,000 distinct CDR3 sequences, approximately 6.3% of which are singletons. This material consisted of PBMCs, taken before TCRalphabeta/CD19-depleted stem cell transplant. The receptors were sampled from a boy between 2 and 15 years old with acute lymphoblastic leukemia, due to receive a stem cell transplant.

Only a few counts were recorded for this clonotype. This chain uses TRBV7-2 with TRBJ1-2; D might be TRBD1 (5 bases). Germline assignment: CDR1 SGHTA and CDR2 FQGNSA. CDR3 size: 14 residues. V was clipped by 3 bases and J by 4 bases, with 12 bases between them. The CDR3 sequence is CASSLGGPPYGYTF. CDR3 DNA: TGTGCCAGCAGCTTGGGGGGACCCCCCTATGGCTACACCTTC. Drawing the rest from reference TRBV7-2 and TRBJ1-2, the complete variable domain is GAGVSQSPSNKVTEKGKDVELRCDPISGHTALYWYRQSLGQGLEFLIYFQGNSAPDKSGLPSDRFSAERTGGSVSTLTIQRTQQEDSAVYLCASSLGGPPYGYTFGSGTRLTVV.

The rearrangement uses TRBV25-1 and TRBJ2-3; 7 nucleotides align to TRBD2. The trim removed 3 bases at V and 3 bases at J, leaving 3 bases unmatched. Germline CDR1 and CDR2: MGHDK and SYGVNS. The CDR3 runs 14 residues. Here the CDR3 DNA reads TGTGCCAGCAGTGATCCTAGCGGAACAGATACGCAGTATTTT. It codes for CASSDPSGTDTQYF.

This clonotype has ten or more counts. The chain joins TRBV4-3 to TRBJ2-7; tentative D call: TRBD1 (7 bases). V was cut by 0 bases and J by 3 bases, with 15 bases left in between. The CDR3 is 16 amino acids. CDR1 and CDR2 (germline): LGHNA, YSLEER. DNA for the CDR3: TGCGCCAGCAGCCAAGATGGGGTTCAGGGGGGCTACGAGCAGTACTTC. It encodes CASSQDGVQGGYEQYF.

This sequence joins TRBV7-6 and TRBJ2-5; maybe TRBD2 (6 bases). V dropped 1 base and J dropped 2 bases, with 11 bases sitting between them. This CDR3 is built from 15 residues. Germline lookup yields CDR1 SGHVS and CDR2 FNYEAQ. The CDR3 reads CASSLVAAPQETQYF. CDR3 nucleotide sequence: TGTGCCAGCAGCTTAGTAGCGGCGCCTCAAGAGACCCAGTACTTC.

In this sample, this clonotype turned up many times. The chain couples TRBV5-1 to TRBJ2-3; 9 bases align to TRBD2. CDR1 and CDR2 (germline): SGHRS, YFSETQ. V shed 0 bases, J shed 3 bases, and the junction held 17 bases outside the gene matches. The CDR3 runs to 20 residues. The CDR3 region is CASSLGVRGGALKHTDTQYF. DNA for the CDR3: TGCGCCAGCAGCTTGGGAGTCCGCGGGGGGGCCCTTAAGCATACAGATACGCAGTATTTT.

This clonotype was seen ten or more times. The chain carries TRBV12-3 or TRBV12-4 and TRBJ1-1; D not resolved. V lost 3 bases and J 1 base, leaving 9 bases between the germline ends. The CDR3 totals 14 residues. The CDR3 is CASSFGSENTEAFF. CDR3 nucleotides: TGTGCCAGCAGTTTTGGGTCTGAGAACACTGAAGCTTTCTTT.

There are a few counts of this clonotype. The chain employs TRBV15 and TRBJ2-3; D may be TRBD1 or TRBD2 (5 bases each). The CDR3 has 14 amino acids. Trimming removed 1 base from V and 10 bases from J, with 15 bases in between. Per germline, CDR1 LNHNV and CDR2 YYDKDF (reference sequence). CDR3 DNA: TGTGCCACCAGCAGAGCGTCGGGGCGGGCCCCGCAGTATTTT. Translated: CATSRASGRAPQYF.

This clonotype was recorded many times. The chain's CDR3 is CASVGLTGELFF. In DNA form, the CDR3 reads TGTGCCAGCGTGGGACTCACCGGGGAGCTGTTTTTT. The chain links TRBV6-2 or TRBV6-3 to TRBJ2-2; D is perhaps TRBD2 (6 bases). V lost 8 bases and J 4 bases, leaving 8 bases between the germline ends. The CDR3 has 12 residues. CDR1 and CDR2 from the germline V gene are MNHEY and SVGEGT.

This clonotype turned up a few times. The J gene is TRBJ2-5, the V gene TRBV11-2; 13 bases match TRBD2. J lost 4 bases, V lost 5 bases, and 10 bases had no gene match. Germline-derived CDR1 and CDR2 are SGHAT and FQNNGV. The CDR3 has 17 residues. This CDR3 reads CASSPVGLAGAVETQYF. The CDR3 DNA reads TGTGCCAGCAGCCCAGTAGGACTAGCGGGAGCTGTAGAGACCCAGTACTTC.

This clonotype was seen at least ten times. The rearrangement uses TRBV9 and TRBJ2-7, with D unresolved. V was pared by 0 bases and J by 7 bases, with 11 bases between. CDR1 is SGDLS and CDR2 is YYNGEE in the germline V gene. This CDR3 has 13 residues. The CDR3 reads CASSVGAPKEQYF. CDR3 nucleotides: TGTGCCAGCAGCGTAGGGGCCCCAAAAGAGCAGTACTTC.

This chain joins TRBV20-1 and TRBJ2-7, with D possibly matching TRBD2 (7 bases). Between the trimmed V and J ends, which lost 2 bases and 3 bases, there was a span of 17 bases. Germline CDR1 and CDR2: DFQATT and SNEGSKA (reference sequence). This CDR3 spans 15 amino acids. The CDR3 bases are TGCAGTGCTAGATACGGGGGCGGGAGTAACTACGAGCAGTACTTC. It yields the protein CSARYGGGSNYEQYF.

This clonotype came up many times. The chain couples TRBV3-1 to TRBJ2-1; no definite D call. Germline lookup yields CDR1 LGHDT and CDR2 YNNKEL (reference sequence). V lost 3 bases to trimming and J lost 8 bases, with 8 bases between them. The CDR3 spans 12 residues. CDR3 loop: CASSHGFYEQFF. In DNA form, the CDR3 reads TGTGCCAGCAGCCACGGCTTTTATGAGCAGTTCTTC.

This clonotype was recorded at least ten times. The rearrangement links TRBV29-1 to TRBJ2-1; 10 bases map to TRBD1. This CDR3 is 16 amino acids long. Germline V gene sequence: CDR1 SQVTM, CDR2 ANQGSEA. V gave up 0 bases and J gave up 8 bases; unmatched junction bases: 10. Here the CDR3 DNA reads TGCAGCGTTGAAGATCGGGACAGGGGTGCTTACGATGAGCAGTTCTTC. Its translation is CSVEDRDRGAYDEQFF.

This clonotype was observed a few times. V usage is TRBV7-9 and J usage is TRBJ2-1; D unclear. The CDR3 contains 14 residues. The germline V and J ends were trimmed by 5 bases and 6 bases, with 14 bases remaining between them. Germline CDR1 reads SEHNR; CDR2 reads FQNEAQ (reference sequence). Here the CDR3 reads CASSRPDRGNEQFF. In DNA, the CDR3 is TGTGCCAGCAGCCGCCCGGACCGAGGCAATGAGCAGTTCTTC.

In its sample, this clonotype was seen a few times. The chain has TRBV6-4 and TRBJ1-3; D gene ambiguous. There are 13 residues in the CDR3. Germline loops: CDR1 MRHNA, CDR2 SNTAGT. V lost 2 bases and J lost 4, with 6 bases in between. CDR3 coding DNA: TGTGCCAGCAGTGACACCCCGGGAAACACCATATATTTT. Residues: CASSDTPGNTIYF.

This clonotype has only a few counts. The chain carries TRBV7-2 and TRBJ2-5, with TRBD1 identical over 7 bases. This CDR3 contains 17 residues. The V gene end was trimmed by 3 bases and the J gene end by 4 bases; junction bases not matched to a gene: 14. The germline gives CDR1 SGHTA, CDR2 FQGNSA. In DNA form, the CDR3 reads TGTGCCAGCAGCTTTGTTAGGACAGGTCTCAGGGGAGAGACCCAGTACTTC. This sequence encodes CASSFVRTGLRGETQYF.

This clonotype was seen a handful of times. The rearrangement links TRBV20-1 to TRBJ1-5; D possibly corresponds to TRBD1 (5 bases). The CDR3 is made up of 14 amino acids. V was trimmed by 5 bases and J by 7 bases, leaving 18 bases between them. Germline V gene data show CDR1 as DFQATT and CDR2 as SNEGSKA (reference sequence). The CDR3 sequence: CSAVYPRGLQPQHF. The CDR3 coding sequence is TGCAGTGCTGTTTACCCGAGGGGTCTGCAGCCCCAGCATTTT.

This clonotype was seen at least ten times. The gene calls are TRBV12-3 or TRBV12-4 and TRBJ2-3; D possibly corresponds to TRBD2 (6 bases). The CDR3 sequence is 15 residues long. With 7 bases removed from V and 5 bases from J, the gap between germline ends came to 19 bases. The DNA of the CDR3 is TGTGCCAGCACAGGCCCGGGGGAAATGGGAGATACGCAGTATTTT. The encoded protein is CASTGPGEMGDTQYF.

The sample holds many counts of this clonotype. V usage is TRBV12-3 or TRBV12-4 and J usage is TRBJ2-2; unclear D gene. The CDR3 is 14 residues long. V lost 2 bases and J lost 5, with 9 bases in between. The CDR3 loop reads CASSLSMVTGELFF. CDR3 DNA sequence: TGTGCCAGCAGTTTAAGTATGGTAACCGGGGAGCTGTTTTTT.